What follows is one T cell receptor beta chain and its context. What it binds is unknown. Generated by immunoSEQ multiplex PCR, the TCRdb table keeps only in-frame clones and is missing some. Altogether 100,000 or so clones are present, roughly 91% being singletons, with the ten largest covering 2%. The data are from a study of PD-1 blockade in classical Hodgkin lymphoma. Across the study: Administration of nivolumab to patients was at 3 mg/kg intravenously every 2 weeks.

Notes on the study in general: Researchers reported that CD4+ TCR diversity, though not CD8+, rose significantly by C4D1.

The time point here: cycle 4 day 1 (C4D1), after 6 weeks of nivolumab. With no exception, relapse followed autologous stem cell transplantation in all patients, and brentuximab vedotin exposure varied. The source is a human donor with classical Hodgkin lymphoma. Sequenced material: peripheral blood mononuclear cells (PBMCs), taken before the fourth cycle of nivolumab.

As DNA, the CDR3 is TGTGCCAGCAGTTACGGCACGTATGGCTACACCTTC. Amino acid sequence: CASSYGTYGYTF. The chain is built from TRBV6-5 and TRBJ1-2; D gene uncertain. This CDR3 has 12 residues. Trimming cost V 2 bases and J 5 bases, with 6 bases left between them. The germline gives CDR1 MNHEY, CDR2 SVGAGI.